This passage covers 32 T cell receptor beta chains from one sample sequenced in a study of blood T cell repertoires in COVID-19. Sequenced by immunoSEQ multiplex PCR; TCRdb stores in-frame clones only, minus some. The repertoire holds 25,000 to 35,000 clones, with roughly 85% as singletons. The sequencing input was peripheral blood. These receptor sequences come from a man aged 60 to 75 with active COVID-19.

The DNA of the CDR3 is TGTGCCAGCAGCTCCTCAGGGGGCGGTCAGCCCCAGCATTTT. It encodes CASSSSGGGQPQHF. The chain has TRBV7-9 and TRBJ1-5; TRBD1 agrees at 8 bases. The germline V gene has CDR1 SEHNR and CDR2 FQNEAQ (reference sequence). V was clipped by 4 bases and J by 6 bases; unmatched bases: 5. CDR3 size: 14 residues.

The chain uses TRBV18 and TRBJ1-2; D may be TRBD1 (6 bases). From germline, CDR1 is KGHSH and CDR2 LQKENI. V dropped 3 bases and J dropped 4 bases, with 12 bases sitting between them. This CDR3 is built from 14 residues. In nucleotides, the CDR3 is TGTGCCAGCTCACCTACCGGGACAACCTATGGCTACACCTTC. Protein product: CASSPTGTTYGYTF.

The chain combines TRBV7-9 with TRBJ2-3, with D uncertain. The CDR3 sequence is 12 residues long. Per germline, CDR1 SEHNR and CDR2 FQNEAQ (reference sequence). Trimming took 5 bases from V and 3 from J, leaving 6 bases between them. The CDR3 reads CASSTGTDTQYF. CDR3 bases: TGTGCCAGCAGCACCGGGACAGATACGCAGTATTTT.

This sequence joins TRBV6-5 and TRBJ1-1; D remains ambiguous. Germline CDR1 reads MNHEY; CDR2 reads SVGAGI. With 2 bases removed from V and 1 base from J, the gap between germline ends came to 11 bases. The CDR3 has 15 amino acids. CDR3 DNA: TGTGCCAGCAGTTACACGATGACAAAGAACACTGAAGCTTTCTTT. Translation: CASSYTMTKNTEAFF.

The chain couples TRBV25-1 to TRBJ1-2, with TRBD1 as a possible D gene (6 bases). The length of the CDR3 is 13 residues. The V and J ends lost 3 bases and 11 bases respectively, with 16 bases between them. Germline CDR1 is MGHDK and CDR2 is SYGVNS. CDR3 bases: TGTGCCAGCAGTGACGAGGGGGTATGGAGTTACACCTTC. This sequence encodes CASSDEGVWSYTF.

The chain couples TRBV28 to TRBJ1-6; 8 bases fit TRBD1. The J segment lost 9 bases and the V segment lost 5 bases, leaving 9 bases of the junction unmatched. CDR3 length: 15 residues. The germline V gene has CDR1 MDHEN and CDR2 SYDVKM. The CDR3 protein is CASSPNRGNTSPLHF. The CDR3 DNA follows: TGTGCCAGCAGTCCCAACAGGGGGAACACTTCACCCCTCCACTTT.

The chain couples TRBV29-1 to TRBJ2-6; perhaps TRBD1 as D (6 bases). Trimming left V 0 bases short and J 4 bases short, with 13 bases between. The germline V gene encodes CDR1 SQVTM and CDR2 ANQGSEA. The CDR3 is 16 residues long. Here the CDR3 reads CSVEDRGGKGANVLTF. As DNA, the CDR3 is TGCAGCGTTGAAGACAGGGGCGGTAAAGGGGCCAACGTCCTGACTTTC.

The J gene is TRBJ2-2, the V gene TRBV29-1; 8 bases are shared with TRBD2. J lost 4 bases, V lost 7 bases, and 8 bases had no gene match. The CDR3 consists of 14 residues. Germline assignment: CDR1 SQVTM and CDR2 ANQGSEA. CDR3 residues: CSATSVLGTGELFF. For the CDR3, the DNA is TGCAGCGCGACTAGCGTTTTGGGCACCGGGGAGCTGTTTTTT.

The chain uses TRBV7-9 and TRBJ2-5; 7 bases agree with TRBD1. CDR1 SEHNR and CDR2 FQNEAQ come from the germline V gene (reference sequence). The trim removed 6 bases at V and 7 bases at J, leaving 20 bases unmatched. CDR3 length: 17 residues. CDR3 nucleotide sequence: TGTGCCAGCAGATCCCAGGGTGCAGGGGGTAAAGGAGGGACCCAGTACTTC. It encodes CASRSQGAGGKGGTQYF.

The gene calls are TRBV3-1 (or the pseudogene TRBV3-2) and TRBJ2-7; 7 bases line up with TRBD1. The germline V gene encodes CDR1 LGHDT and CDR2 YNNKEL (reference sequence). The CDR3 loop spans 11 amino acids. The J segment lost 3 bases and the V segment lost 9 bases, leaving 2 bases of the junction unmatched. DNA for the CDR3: TGTGCCAGTGGACAGGTCTACGAGCAGTACTTC. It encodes CASGQVYEQYF.

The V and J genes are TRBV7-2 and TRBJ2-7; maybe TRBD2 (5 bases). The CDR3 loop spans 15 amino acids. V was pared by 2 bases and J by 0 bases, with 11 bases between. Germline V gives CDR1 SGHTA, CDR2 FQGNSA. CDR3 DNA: TGTGCCAGCAGCTTAAACGCGGGTCACTCCTACGAGCAGTACGTC. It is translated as CASSLNAGHSYEQYV.

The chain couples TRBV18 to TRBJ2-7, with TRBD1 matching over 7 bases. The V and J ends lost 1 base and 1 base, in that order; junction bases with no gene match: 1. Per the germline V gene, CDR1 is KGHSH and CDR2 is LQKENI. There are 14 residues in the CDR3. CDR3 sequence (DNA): TGTGCCAGCTCACCACAGACAGGGTCCTACGAGCAGTACTTC. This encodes CASSPQTGSYEQYF.

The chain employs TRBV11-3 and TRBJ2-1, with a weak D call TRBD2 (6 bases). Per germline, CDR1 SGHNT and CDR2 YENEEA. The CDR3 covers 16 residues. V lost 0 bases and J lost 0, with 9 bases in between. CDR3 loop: CASSLESGLSYNEQFF. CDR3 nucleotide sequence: TGTGCCAGCAGCTTAGAAAGCGGGCTCTCCTACAATGAGCAGTTCTTC.

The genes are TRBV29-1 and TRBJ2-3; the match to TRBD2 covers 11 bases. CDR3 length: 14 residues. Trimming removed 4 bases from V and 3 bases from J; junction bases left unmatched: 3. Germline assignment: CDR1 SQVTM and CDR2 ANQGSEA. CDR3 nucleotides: TGCAGCGTTGGTACTAGCGGGAGAACAGATACGCAGTATTTT. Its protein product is CSVGTSGRTDTQYF.

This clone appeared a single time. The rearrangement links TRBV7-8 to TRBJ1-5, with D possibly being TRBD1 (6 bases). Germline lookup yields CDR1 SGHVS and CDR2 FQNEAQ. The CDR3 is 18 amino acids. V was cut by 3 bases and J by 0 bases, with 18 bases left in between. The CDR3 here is CASSFLRGREHSNQPQHF. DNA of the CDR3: TGTGCCAGCAGCTTCTTAAGGGGGAGAGAACATAGCAATCAGCCCCAGCATTTT.

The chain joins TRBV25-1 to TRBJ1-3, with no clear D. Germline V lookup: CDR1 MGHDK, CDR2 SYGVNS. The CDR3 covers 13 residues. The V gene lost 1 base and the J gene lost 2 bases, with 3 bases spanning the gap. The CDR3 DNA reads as TGTGCCAGCAGTGAATGGCCTGGAAACACCATATATTTT. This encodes CASSEWPGNTIYF.

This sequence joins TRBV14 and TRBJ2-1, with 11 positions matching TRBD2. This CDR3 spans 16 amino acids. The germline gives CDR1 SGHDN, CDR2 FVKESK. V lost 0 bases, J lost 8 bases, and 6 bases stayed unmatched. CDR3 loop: CASSQDRLAGRHEQFF. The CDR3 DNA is TGTGCCAGCAGCCAAGATAGACTAGCGGGAAGACATGAGCAGTTCTTC.

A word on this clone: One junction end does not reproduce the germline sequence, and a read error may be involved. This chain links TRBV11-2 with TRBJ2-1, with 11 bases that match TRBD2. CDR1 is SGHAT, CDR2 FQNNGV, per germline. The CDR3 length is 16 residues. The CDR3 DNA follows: TGTGCCAGCGGAAGCGATAGCGGGAGGGCCTACGATGAGCAGTTCTTC. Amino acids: CASGSDSGRAYDEQFF. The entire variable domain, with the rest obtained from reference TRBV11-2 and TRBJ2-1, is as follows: EAGVAQSPRYKIIEKRQSVAFWCNPISGHATLYWYQQILGQGPKLLIQFQNNGVVDDSQLPKDRFSAERLKGVDSTLKIQPAKLEDSAVYLCASGSDSGRAYDEQFFGPGTRLTVL.

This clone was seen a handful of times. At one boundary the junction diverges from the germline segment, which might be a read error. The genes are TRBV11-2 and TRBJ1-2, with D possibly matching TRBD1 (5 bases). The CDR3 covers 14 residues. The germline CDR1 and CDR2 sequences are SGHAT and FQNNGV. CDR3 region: CASSLDSSNYGYTF. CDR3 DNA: TGTGCCAGCAGCCTAGACAGTTCTAACTATGGCTACACCTTC.

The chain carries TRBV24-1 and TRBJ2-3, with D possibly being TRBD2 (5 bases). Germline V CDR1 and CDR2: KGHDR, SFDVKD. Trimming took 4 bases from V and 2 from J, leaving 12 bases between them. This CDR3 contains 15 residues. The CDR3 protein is CATSDSSDPTDTQYF. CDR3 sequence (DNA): TGTGCCACCAGTGACAGTAGCGACCCCACAGATACGCAGTATTTT.

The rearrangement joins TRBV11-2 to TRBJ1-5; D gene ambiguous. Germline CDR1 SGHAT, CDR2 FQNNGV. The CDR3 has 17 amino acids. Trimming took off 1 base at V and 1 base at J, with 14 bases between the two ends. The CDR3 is CASSLVGRAGSNQPQHF. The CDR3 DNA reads TGTGCCAGCAGCTTAGTTGGTCGGGCGGGCAGCAATCAGCCCCAGCATTTT.

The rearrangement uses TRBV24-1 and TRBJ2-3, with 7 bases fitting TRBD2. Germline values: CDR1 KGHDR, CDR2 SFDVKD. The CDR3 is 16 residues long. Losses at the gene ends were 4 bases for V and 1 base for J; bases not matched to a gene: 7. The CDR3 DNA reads TGTGCCACCAGTGAATTCGCTAGCGGACGCACAGATACGCAGTATTTT. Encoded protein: CATSEFASGRTDTQYF.

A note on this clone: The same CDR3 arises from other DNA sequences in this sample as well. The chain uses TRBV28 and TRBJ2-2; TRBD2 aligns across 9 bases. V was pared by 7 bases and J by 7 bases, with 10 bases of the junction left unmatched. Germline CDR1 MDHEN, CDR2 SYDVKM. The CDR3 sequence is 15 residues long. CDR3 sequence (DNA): TGTGCCAGCAAGGGAGCGGGGGGCGGAGTCGGGGAGCTGTTTTTT. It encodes CASKGAGGGVGELFF.

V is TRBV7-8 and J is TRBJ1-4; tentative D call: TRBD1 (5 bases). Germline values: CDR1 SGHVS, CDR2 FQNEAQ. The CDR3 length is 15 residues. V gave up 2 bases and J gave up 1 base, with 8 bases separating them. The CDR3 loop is CASSLSGGTNEKLFF. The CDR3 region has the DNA TGTGCCAGCAGCTTATCCGGGGGAACTAATGAAAAACTGTTTTTT.

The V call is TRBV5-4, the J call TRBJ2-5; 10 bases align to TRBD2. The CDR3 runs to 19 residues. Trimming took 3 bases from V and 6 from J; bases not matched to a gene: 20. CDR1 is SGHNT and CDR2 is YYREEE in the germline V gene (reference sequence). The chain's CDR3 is CASSSGSSGSEFARKTQYF. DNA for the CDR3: TGTGCCAGCAGCTCGGGCTCTAGCGGGAGCGAGTTTGCCCGGAAGACCCAGTACTTC.

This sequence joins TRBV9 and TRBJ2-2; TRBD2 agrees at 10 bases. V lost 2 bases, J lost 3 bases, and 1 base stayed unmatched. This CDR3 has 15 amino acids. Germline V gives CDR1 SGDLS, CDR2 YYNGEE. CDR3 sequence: CASSVLAGDTGELFF. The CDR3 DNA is TGTGCCAGCAGCGTCCTAGCGGGAGACACCGGGGAGCTGTTTTTT.

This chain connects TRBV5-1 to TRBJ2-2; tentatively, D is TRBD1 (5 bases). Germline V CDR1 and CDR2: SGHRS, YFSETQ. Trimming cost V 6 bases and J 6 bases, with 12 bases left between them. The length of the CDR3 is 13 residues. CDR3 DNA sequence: TGCGCCAGCAACTTACGACAGTCCGGGGAGCTGTTTTTT. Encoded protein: CASNLRQSGELFF.

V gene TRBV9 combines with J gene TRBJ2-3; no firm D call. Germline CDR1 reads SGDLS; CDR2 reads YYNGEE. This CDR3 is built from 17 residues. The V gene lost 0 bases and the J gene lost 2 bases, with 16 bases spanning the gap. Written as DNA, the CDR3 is TGTGCCAGCAGCGTAGGCTTACGGAGAGGCTACACAGATACGCAGTATTTT. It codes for CASSVGLRRGYTDTQYF.

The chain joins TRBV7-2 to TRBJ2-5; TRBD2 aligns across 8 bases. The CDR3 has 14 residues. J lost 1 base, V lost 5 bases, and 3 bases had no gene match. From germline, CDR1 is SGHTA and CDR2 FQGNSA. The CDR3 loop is CASSTSGRQETQYF. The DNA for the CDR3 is TGTGCCAGCAGCACTAGCGGACGCCAAGAGACCCAGTACTTC.

CDR3 nucleotide sequence: TGTGCCAGTAGTATCCCCTCTACGAACACTGAAGCTTTCTTT. As protein: CASSIPSTNTEAFF. The chain has TRBV19 and TRBJ1-1; D is unresolved. Germline V gene data show CDR1 as LNHDA and CDR2 as SQIVND (reference sequence). The CDR3 runs to 14 residues. Trimming pared 3 bases from V and 1 base from J, leaving 9 bases between.

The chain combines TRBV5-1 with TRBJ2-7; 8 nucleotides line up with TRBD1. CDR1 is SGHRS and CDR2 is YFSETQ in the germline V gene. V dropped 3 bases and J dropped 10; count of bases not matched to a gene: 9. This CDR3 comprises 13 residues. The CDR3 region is CASSSSGTGLQYF. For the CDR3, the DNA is TGCGCCAGCAGCTCCTCCGGGACAGGACTACAGTACTTC. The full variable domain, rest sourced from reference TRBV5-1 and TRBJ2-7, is KAGVTQTPRYLIKTRGQQVTLSCSPISGHRSVSWYQQTPGQGLQFLFEYFSETQRNKGNFPGRFSGRQFSNSRSEMNVSTLELGDSALYLCASSSSGTGLQYFGPGTRLTVT.

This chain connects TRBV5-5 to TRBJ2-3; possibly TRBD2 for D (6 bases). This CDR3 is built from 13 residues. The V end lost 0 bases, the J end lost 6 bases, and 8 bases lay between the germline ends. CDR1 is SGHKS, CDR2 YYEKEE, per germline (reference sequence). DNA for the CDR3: TGTGCCAGCAGCTTGGCGGGAGAGGATACGCAGTATTTT. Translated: CASSLAGEDTQYF.